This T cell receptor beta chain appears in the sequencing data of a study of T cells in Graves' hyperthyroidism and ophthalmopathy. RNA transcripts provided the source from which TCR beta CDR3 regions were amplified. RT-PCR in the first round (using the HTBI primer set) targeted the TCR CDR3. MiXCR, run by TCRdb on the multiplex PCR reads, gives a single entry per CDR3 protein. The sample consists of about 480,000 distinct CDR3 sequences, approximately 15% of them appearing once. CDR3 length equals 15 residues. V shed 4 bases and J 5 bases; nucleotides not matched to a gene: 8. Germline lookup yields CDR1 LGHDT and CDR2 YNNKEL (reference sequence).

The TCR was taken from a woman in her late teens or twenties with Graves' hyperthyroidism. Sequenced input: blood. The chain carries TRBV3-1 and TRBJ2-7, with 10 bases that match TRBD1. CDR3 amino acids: CASSPGTGVQNEQYF. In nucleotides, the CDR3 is TGTGCCAGCAGCCCCGGGACAGGGGTTCAGAACGAGCAGTACTTC.